This is a list of T cell receptor beta chains from one sample in a study of blood T cells in healthy people across ages. MiXCR was run by TCRdb on the 5' RACE reads, yielding one entry per CDR3 protein. The profile shows approximately 780,000 distinct CDR3 sequences, under 30% of them singletons. This sample also appeared in a second study, on T cells of mothers and their children.

The sequenced sample was blood. These TCRs come from a boy aged 5-17 years in good health. Each CDR3 is given with its conserved first and last residue. Each record gives: clone size, V gene, D gene, J gene, CDR3 protein, CDR3 DNA. D genes are given only for firm matches. The listing skips clone size in some rows; elsewhere it reads once, few, many or a size class.

clone size: few
V gene: TRBV6-5
D gene: TRBD2
J gene: TRBJ2-2
CDR3 protein: CASSYGAGETGELFF
CDR3 DNA: TGTGCCAGCAGTTACGGAGCGGGGGAAACCGGGGAGCTGTTTTTT

clone size: -
V gene: TRBV5-1
D gene: TRBD1
J gene: TRBJ1-2
CDR3 protein: CASSSGPGTVIYGYTF
CDR3 DNA: TGCGCCAGCAGCTCAGGTCCCGGGACAGTGATCTATGGCTACACCTTC

clone size: many
V gene: TRBV12-3/TRBV12-4
D gene: -
J gene: TRBJ2-7
CDR3 protein: CASSLMGRIYEQYF
CDR3 DNA: TGTGCCAGCAGTTTAATGGGACGGATCTACGAGCAGTACTTC

clone size: few
V gene: TRBV5-1
D gene: -
J gene: TRBJ1-1
CDR3 protein: CASSSGAKTEAFF
CDR3 DNA: TGCGCCAGCAGCTCAGGGGCTAAGACTGAAGCTTTCTTT

clone size: -
V gene: TRBV13
D gene: TRBD1
J gene: TRBJ1-4
CDR3 protein: CASSSDRGPNEKLFF
CDR3 DNA: TGTGCCAGCAGCTCGGACAGGGGACCTAATGAAAAACTGTTTTTT

clone size: -
V gene: TRBV28
D gene: -
J gene: TRBJ2-4
CDR3 protein: CASSLLGGLRGNIQYF
CDR3 DNA: TGTGCCAGCAGTTTACTAGGGGGACTTCGGGGAAACATTCAGTACTTC

clone size: -
V gene: TRBV18
D gene: -
J gene: TRBJ1-1
CDR3 protein: CASSPMGGAAEAFF
CDR3 DNA: TGTGCCAGCTCACCTATGGGCGGAGCGGCTGAAGCTTTCTTT

clone size: many
V gene: TRBV20-1
D gene: -
J gene: TRBJ2-5
CDR3 protein: CSASPKETQYF
CDR3 DNA: TGCAGTGCTTCGCCCAAAGAGACCCAGTACTTC

clone size: -
V gene: TRBV10-2
D gene: TRBD2
J gene: TRBJ2-5
CDR3 protein: CASSVPQSGGTQETQYF
CDR3 DNA: TGCGCCAGCAGTGTACCGCAGAGCGGGGGAACTCAAGAGACCCAGTACTTC

clone size: few
V gene: TRBV6-5
D gene: TRBD1
J gene: TRBJ2-5
CDR3 protein: CASSYADRGLSETQYF
CDR3 DNA: TGTGCCAGCAGTTACGCAGACAGGGGGCTGAGCGAGACCCAGTACTTC

clone size: few
V gene: TRBV3-1
D gene: TRBD1
J gene: TRBJ2-4
CDR3 protein: CASSSQGQGIGAKNIQYF
CDR3 DNA: TGTGCCAGCAGCTCCCAGGGACAGGGGATAGGAGCCAAAAACATTCAGTACTTC

clone size: once
V gene: TRBV11-2
D gene: TRBD1
J gene: TRBJ2-2
CDR3 protein: CASSSDRGRRTRELFF
CDR3 DNA: TGTGCCAGCAGCTCCGACAGGGGGCGCAGGACCAGGGAGCTGTTTTTT

clone size: few
V gene: TRBV24-1
D gene: TRBD2
J gene: TRBJ2-1
CDR3 protein: CATSESRPSGGANEQFF
CDR3 DNA: TGTGCCACCAGTGAATCTCGACCTAGCGGGGGGGCGAATGAGCAGTTCTTC

clone size: -
V gene: TRBV29-1
D gene: -
J gene: TRBJ2-1
CDR3 protein: CSVVLREPNEQFF
CDR3 DNA: TGCAGCGTTGTGCTCAGGGAACCAAATGAGCAGTTCTTC

clone size: few
V gene: TRBV12-3/TRBV12-4
D gene: TRBD1
J gene: TRBJ2-1
CDR3 protein: CASREPGQGYNEQFF
CDR3 DNA: TGTGCCAGCAGGGAACCGGGACAGGGATACAATGAGCAGTTCTTC

clone size: -
V gene: TRBV5-1
D gene: -
J gene: TRBJ2-1
CDR3 protein: CASSLSGFPYNEQFF
CDR3 DNA: TGCGCCAGCAGCTTGTCCGGGTTCCCCTACAATGAGCAGTTCTTC

clone size: -
V gene: TRBV12-3/TRBV12-4
D gene: -
J gene: TRBJ2-3
CDR3 protein: CASSPGHNTDTQYF
CDR3 DNA: TGTGCCAGCAGTCCCGGACACAACACAGATACGCAGTATTTT

clone size: -
V gene: TRBV20-1
D gene: -
J gene: TRBJ2-3
CDR3 protein: CSARNRASTDTQYF
CDR3 DNA: TGCAGTGCTAGAAACAGGGCGAGCACAGATACGCAGTATTTT

clone size: -
V gene: TRBV2
D gene: TRBD2
J gene: TRBJ2-1
CDR3 protein: CATTLAGGDNEQFF
CDR3 DNA: TGTGCCACCACGCTAGCGGGGGGGGACAACGAGCAGTTCTTC

clone size: -
V gene: TRBV12-3/TRBV12-4
D gene: -
J gene: TRBJ2-3
CDR3 protein: CASSPLGSGGDTQYF
CDR3 DNA: TGTGCCAGCAGTCCCCTAGGTAGCGGAGGAGATACGCAGTATTTT

clone size: -
V gene: TRBV9
D gene: TRBD2
J gene: TRBJ2-7
CDR3 protein: CASSAGLAGGEQYF
CDR3 DNA: TGTGCCAGCAGCGCCGGACTAGCGGGGGGCGAGCAGTACTTC

clone size: -
V gene: TRBV20-1
D gene: TRBD2
J gene: TRBJ2-3
CDR3 protein: CSAPTSGGGRTQYF
CDR3 DNA: TGCAGTGCTCCGACTAGCGGGGGGGGGAGGACGCAGTATTTT

clone size: -
V gene: TRBV12-3/TRBV12-4
D gene: -
J gene: TRBJ2-5
CDR3 protein: CASSTTQTLQETQYF
CDR3 DNA: TGTGCCAGCAGCACCACCCAGACGCTCCAAGAGACCCAGTACTTC

clone size: -
V gene: TRBV20-1
D gene: TRBD2
J gene: TRBJ2-1
CDR3 protein: CSTRDPLAGGQWNEQFF
CDR3 DNA: TGCAGTACTAGAGATCCGCTAGCGGGGGGGCAGTGGAATGAGCAGTTCTTC

clone size: -
V gene: TRBV6-1
D gene: -
J gene: TRBJ2-3
CDR3 protein: CASSEQESTDTQYF
CDR3 DNA: TGTGCCAGCAGTGAACAGGAGAGCACAGATACGCAGTATTTT

clone size: once
V gene: TRBV9
D gene: -
J gene: TRBJ2-3
CDR3 protein: CAGSVATGAGTNTQYF
CDR3 DNA: TGTGCCGGCAGCGTAGCTACGGGGGCCGGCACAAATACGCAGTATTTT

clone size: few
V gene: TRBV9
D gene: -
J gene: TRBJ2-2
CDR3 protein: CASSAAGTGELFF
CDR3 DNA: TGTGCCAGCAGCGCCGCAGGCACCGGGGAGCTGTTTTTT

clone size: -
V gene: TRBV20-1
D gene: -
J gene: TRBJ1-2
CDR3 protein: CSAREEGHGYTF
CDR3 DNA: TGCAGTGCTAGAGAAGAAGGGCATGGCTACACCTTC

clone size: -
V gene: TRBV28
D gene: TRBD1
J gene: TRBJ2-1
CDR3 protein: CASRNRDSRYNEQFF
CDR3 DNA: TGTGCCAGCAGAAACCGGGACAGCAGGTACAATGAGCAGTTCTTC

clone size: many
V gene: TRBV5-4
D gene: TRBD1
J gene: TRBJ2-2
CDR3 protein: CASRPRDSRAGELFF
CDR3 DNA: TGTGCCAGCAGACCCAGGGACAGTCGGGCCGGGGAGCTGTTTTTT

clone size: -
V gene: TRBV20-1
D gene: -
J gene: TRBJ2-5
CDR3 protein: CSAEGGGETQYF
CDR3 DNA: TGCAGTGCTGAGGGGGGTGGGGAGACCCAGTACTTC

clone size: -
V gene: TRBV27
D gene: -
J gene: TRBJ2-1
CDR3 protein: CASSFRGPGNEQFF
CDR3 DNA: TGTGCCAGCAGTTTCAGGGGTCCGGGGAATGAGCAGTTCTTC

clone size: few
V gene: TRBV6-5
D gene: TRBD2
J gene: TRBJ2-5
CDR3 protein: CATLGGAGETQYF
CDR3 DNA: TGTGCCACGCTCGGGGGGGCCGGGGAGACCCAGTACTTC

clone size: -
V gene: TRBV7-9
D gene: TRBD1
J gene: TRBJ2-5
CDR3 protein: CASSLTQGVKNEQLF
CDR3 DNA: TGTGCCAGCAGCTTAACGCAGGGGGTTAAGAATGAGCAGCTCTTC

clone size: -
V gene: TRBV4-2
D gene: TRBD2
J gene: TRBJ2-5
CDR3 protein: CASSQDDPLAGGHNQETQYF
CDR3 DNA: TGTGCCAGCAGCCAAGATGACCCGCTAGCGGGGGGCCATAACCAAGAGACCCAGTACTTC

clone size: -
V gene: TRBV11-2
D gene: -
J gene: TRBJ2-1
CDR3 protein: CASRRWTANNEQFF
CDR3 DNA: TGTGCCAGCAGACGCTGGACGGCTAACAATGAGCAGTTCTTC

clone size: -
V gene: TRBV5-1
D gene: TRBD1
J gene: TRBJ1-6
CDR3 protein: CASSEDRDSSPLHF
CDR3 DNA: TGCGCCAGCAGCGAGGACAGGGACAGTTCACCCCTCCACTTT

clone size: -
V gene: TRBV12-3/TRBV12-4
D gene: TRBD1
J gene: TRBJ2-1
CDR3 protein: CASSLRDRVNEQFF
CDR3 DNA: TGTGCCAGCAGTCTCCGGGACAGGGTTAATGAGCAGTTCTTC

clone size: -
V gene: TRBV10-3
D gene: TRBD1
J gene: TRBJ1-5
CDR3 protein: CAISEMGTDSNQPQHF
CDR3 DNA: TGTGCCATCAGTGAAATGGGGACAGATAGCAATCAGCCCCAGCATTTT

clone size: -
V gene: TRBV28
D gene: TRBD2
J gene: TRBJ2-3
CDR3 protein: CASSYRGGRTQYF
CDR3 DNA: TGTGCCAGCAGTTACCGGGGGGGAAGGACGCAGTATTTT

clone size: -
V gene: TRBV9
D gene: -
J gene: TRBJ2-3
CDR3 protein: CASSASTVTDTQYF
CDR3 DNA: TGTGCCAGCAGCGCTTCGACAGTCACAGATACGCAGTATTTT

clone size: -
V gene: TRBV6-1
D gene: -
J gene: TRBJ2-4
CDR3 protein: CASSEGFREAKNIQYF
CDR3 DNA: TGTGCCAGCAGTGAAGGGTTTCGGGAAGCCAAAAACATTCAGTACTTC

clone size: -
V gene: TRBV7-9
D gene: -
J gene: TRBJ1-2
CDR3 protein: CASILEGFSNYGYTF
CDR3 DNA: TGTGCCAGCATCCTAGAAGGTTTTAGTAACTATGGCTACACCTTC

clone size: few
V gene: TRBV7-8
D gene: TRBD1
J gene: TRBJ2-7
CDR3 protein: CASSSRDRVSYEQYF
CDR3 DNA: TGTGCCAGCAGCTCACGGGACAGGGTCTCCTACGAGCAGTACTTC

clone size: few
V gene: TRBV19
D gene: -
J gene: TRBJ1-6
CDR3 protein: CASRVRTLYNSPLHF
CDR3 DNA: TGCGCCAGTAGGGTCAGGACCCTCTATAATTCACCCCTCCACTTT

clone size: few
V gene: TRBV29-1
D gene: -
J gene: TRBJ2-5
CDR3 protein: CSPLGAQETQYF
CDR3 DNA: TGCAGCCCCCTAGGGGCGCAAGAGACCCAGTACTTC